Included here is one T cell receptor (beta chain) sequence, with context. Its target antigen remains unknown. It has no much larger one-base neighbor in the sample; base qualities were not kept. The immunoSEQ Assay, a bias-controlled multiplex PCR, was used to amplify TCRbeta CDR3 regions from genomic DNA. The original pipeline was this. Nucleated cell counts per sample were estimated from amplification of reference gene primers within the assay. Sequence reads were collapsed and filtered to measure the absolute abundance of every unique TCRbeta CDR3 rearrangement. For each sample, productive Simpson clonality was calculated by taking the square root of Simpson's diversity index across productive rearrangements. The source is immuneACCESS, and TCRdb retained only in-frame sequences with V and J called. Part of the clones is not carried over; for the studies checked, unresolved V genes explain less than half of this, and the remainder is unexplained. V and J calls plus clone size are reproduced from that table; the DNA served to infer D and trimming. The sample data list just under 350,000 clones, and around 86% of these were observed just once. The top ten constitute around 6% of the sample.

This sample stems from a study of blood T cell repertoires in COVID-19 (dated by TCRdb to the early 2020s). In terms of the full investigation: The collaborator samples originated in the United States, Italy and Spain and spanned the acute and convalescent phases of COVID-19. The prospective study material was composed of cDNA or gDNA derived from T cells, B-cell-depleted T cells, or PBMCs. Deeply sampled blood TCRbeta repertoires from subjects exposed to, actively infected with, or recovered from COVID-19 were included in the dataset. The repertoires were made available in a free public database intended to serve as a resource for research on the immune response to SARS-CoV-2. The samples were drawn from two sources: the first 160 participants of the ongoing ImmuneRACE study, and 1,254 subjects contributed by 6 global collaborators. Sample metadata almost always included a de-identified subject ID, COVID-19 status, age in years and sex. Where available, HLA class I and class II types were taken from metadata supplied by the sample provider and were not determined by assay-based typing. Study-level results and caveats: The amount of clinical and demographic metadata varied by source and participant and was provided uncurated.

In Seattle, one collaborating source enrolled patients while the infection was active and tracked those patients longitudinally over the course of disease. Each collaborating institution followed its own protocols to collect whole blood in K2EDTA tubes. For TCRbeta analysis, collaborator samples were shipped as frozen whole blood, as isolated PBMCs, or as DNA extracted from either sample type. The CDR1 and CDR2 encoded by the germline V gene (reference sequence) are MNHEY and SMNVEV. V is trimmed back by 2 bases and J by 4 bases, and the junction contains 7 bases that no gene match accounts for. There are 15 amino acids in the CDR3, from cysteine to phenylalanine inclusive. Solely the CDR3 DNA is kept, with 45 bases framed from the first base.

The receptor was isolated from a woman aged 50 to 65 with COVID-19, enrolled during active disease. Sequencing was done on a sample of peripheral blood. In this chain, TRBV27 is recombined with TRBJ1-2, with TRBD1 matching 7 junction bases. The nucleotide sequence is TGTGCCAGCAGTTTAGAGGCAGGGGGACGCTATGGCTACACCTTC. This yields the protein CASSLEAGGRYGYTF.